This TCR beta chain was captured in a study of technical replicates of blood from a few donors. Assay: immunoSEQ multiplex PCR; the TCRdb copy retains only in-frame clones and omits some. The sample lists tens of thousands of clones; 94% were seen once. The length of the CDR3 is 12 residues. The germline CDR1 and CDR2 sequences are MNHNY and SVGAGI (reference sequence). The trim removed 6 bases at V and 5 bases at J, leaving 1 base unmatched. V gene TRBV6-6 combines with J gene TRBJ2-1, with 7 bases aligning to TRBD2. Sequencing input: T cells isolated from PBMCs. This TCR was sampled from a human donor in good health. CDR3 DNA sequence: TGTGCCAGCAGGCTAGCGGACAATGAGCAGTTCTTC. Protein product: CASRLADNEQFF.